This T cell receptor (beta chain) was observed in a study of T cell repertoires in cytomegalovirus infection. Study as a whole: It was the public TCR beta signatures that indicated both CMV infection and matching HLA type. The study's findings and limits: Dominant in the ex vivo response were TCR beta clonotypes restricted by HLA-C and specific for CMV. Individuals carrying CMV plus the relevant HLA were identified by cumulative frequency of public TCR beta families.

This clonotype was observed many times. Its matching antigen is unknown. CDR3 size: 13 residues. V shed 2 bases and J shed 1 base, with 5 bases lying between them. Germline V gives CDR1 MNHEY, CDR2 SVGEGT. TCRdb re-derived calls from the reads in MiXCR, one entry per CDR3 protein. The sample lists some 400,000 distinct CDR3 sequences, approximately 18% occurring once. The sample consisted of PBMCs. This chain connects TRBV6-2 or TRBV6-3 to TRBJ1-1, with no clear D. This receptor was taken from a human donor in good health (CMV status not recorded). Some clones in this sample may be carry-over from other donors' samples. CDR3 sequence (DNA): TGTGCCAGCAGTTACCGGGCGAACACTGAAGCTTTCTTT. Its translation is CASSYRANTEAFF.